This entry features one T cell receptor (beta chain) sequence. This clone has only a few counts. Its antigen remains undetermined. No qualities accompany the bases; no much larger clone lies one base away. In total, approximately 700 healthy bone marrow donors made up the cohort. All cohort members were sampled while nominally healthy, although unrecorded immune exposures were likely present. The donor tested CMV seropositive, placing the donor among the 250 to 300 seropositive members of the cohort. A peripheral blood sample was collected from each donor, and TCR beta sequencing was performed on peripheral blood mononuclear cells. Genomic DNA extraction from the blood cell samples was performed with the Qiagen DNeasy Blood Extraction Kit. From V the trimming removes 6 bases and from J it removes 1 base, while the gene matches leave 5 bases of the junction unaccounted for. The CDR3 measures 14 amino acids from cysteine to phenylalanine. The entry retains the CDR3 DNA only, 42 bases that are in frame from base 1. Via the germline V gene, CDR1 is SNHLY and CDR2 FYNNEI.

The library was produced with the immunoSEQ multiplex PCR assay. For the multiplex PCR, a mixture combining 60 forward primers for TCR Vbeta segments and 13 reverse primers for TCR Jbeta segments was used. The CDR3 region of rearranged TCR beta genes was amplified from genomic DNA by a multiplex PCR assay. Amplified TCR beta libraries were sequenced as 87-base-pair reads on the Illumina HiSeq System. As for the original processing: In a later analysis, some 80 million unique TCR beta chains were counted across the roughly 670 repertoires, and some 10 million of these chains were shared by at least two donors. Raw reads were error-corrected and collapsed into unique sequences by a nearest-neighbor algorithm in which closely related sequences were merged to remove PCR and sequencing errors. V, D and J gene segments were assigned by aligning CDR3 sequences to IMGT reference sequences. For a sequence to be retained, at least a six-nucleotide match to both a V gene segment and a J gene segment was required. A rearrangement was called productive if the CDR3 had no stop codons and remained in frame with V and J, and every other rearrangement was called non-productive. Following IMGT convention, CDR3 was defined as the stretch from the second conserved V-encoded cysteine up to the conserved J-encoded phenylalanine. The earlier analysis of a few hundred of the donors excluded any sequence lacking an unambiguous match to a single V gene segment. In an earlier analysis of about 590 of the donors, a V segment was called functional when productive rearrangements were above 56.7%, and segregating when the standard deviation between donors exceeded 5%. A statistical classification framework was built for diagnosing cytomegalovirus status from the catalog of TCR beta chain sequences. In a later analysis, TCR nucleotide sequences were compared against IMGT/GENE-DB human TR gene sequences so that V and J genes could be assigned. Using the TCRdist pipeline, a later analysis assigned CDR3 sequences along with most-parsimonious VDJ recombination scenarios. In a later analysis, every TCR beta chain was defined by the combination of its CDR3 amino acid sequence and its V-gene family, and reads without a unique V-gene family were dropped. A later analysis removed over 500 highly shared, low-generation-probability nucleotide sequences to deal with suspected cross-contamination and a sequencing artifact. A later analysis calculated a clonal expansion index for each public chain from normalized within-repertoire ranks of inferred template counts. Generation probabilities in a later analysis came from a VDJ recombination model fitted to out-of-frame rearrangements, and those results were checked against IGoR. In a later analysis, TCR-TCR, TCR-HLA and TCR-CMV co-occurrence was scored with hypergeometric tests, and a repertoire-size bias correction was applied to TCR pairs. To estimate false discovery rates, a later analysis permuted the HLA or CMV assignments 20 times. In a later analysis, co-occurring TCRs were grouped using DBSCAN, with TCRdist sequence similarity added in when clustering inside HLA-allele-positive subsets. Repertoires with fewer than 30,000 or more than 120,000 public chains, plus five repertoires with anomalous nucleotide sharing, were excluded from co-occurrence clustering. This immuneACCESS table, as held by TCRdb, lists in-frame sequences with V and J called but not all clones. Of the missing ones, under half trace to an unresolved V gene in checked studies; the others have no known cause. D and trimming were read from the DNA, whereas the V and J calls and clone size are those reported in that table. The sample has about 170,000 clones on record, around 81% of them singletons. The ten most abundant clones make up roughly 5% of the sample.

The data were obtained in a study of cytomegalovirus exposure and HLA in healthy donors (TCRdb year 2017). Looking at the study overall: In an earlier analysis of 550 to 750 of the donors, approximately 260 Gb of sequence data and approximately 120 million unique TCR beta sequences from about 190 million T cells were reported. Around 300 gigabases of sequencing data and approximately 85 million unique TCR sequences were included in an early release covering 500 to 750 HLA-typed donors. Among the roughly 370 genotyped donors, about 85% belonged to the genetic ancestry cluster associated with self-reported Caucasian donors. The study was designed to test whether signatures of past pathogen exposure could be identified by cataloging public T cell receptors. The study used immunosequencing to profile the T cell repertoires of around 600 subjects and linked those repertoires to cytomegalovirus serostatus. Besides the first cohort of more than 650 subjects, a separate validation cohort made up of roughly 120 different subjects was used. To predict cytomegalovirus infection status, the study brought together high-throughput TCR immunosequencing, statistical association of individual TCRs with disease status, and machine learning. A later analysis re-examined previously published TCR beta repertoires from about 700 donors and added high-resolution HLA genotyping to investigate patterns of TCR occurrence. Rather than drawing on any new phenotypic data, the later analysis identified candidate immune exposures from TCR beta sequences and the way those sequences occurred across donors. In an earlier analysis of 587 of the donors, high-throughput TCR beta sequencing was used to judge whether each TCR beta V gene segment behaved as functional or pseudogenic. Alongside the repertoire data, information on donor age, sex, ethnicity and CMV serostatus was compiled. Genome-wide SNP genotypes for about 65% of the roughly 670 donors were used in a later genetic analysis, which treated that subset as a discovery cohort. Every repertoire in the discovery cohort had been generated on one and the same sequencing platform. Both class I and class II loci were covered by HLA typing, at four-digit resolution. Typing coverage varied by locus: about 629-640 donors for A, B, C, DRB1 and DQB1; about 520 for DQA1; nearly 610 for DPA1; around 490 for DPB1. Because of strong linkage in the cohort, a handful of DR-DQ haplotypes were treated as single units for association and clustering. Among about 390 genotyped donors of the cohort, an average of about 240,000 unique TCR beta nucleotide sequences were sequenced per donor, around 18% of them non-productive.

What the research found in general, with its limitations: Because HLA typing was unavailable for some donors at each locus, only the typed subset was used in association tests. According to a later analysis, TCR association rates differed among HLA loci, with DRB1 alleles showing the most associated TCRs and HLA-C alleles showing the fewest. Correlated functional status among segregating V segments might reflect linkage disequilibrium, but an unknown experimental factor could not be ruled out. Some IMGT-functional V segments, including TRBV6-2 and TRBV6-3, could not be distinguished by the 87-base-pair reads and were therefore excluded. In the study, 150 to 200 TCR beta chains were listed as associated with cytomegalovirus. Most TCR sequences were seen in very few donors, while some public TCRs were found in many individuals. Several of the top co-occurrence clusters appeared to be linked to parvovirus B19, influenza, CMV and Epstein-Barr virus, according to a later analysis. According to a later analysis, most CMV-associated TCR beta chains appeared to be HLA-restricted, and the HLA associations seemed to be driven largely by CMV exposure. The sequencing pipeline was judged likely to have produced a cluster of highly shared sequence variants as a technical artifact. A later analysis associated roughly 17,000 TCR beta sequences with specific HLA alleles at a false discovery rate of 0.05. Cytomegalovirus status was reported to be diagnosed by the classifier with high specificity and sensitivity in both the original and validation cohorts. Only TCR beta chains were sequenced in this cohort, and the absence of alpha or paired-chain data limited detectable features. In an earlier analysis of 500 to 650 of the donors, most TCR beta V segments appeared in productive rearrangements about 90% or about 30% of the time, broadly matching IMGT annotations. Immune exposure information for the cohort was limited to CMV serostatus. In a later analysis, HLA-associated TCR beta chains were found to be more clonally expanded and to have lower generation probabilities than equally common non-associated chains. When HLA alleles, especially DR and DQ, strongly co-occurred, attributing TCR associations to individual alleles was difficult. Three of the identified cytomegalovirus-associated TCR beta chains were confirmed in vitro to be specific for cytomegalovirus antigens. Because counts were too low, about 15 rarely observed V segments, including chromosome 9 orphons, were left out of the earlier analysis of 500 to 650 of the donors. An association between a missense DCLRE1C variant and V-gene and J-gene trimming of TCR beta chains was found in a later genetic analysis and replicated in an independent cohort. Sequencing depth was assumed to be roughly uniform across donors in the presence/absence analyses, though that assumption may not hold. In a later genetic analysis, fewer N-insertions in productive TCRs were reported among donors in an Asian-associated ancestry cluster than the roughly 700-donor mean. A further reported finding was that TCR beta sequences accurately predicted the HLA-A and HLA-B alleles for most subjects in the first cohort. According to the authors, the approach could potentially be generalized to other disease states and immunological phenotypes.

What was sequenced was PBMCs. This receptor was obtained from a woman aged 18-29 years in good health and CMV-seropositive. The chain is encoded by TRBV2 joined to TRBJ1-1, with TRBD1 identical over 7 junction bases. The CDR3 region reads CASRTGTANTEAFF. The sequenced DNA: TGTGCCAGCAGGACAGGGACGGCGAACACTGAAGCTTTCTTT.